One TCR beta chain is described in this entry. Its antigen remains unknown. The data originate from a study of PD-1 blockade in classical Hodgkin lymphoma. The CDR3 loop spans 15 amino acids. V trimming: 6 bases; J trimming: 4 bases; junction bases outside the gene matches: 12. Germline CDR1 and CDR2: KGHSH and LQKENI. Generated by immunoSEQ multiplex PCR, the TCRdb table keeps only in-frame clones and is missing some. This repertoire shows approximately 9,700 clones, 70% to 85% found once; its top ten account for about 44%. Findings of the study overall: The study found that TCR diversity rose significantly by C4D1 in CD4+ but not CD8+ cells.

Time point reported: cycle 4 day 1 (C4D1), after five to seven weeks of nivolumab. Every patient was affected by relapse after autologous stem cell transplantation, while exposure to brentuximab vedotin was not uniform. Here the sequenced sample was peripheral blood mononuclear cells (PBMCs), taken before the fourth cycle of nivolumab. The V and J genes are TRBV18 and TRBJ2-7; 7 bases align to TRBD2. This TCR was recovered from a human donor with classical Hodgkin lymphoma. Here the CDR3 reads CASSSIGGSGYEQYF. The CDR3, as DNA: TGTGCCAGCTCGAGTATTGGCGGGAGTGGGTACGAGCAGTACTTC.